The present entry profiles one T cell receptor beta chain with its context. The record originates from a study of PD-1 blockade in classical Hodgkin lymphoma. V lost 6 bases and J 3 bases, leaving 5 bases between the germline ends. This CDR3 contains 12 residues. Germline V lookup: CDR1 WSHSY, CDR2 SAAADI. All patients experienced relapse after autologous stem cell transplantation, and brentuximab vedotin exposure was variable. Classifying best responses yielded complete response, partial response or progressive disease. Data came from immunoSEQ multiplex PCR; TCRdb stores just in-frame clones and leaves some out. The repertoire holds over 90,000 clones, with 89% as singletons.

This TCR was recovered from a human donor with classical Hodgkin lymphoma. Sequenced material: peripheral blood mononuclear cells (PBMCs), taken before the second cycle of nivolumab. The chain couples TRBV10-2 to TRBJ2-2; D gene unclear. CDR3 loop: CASRDYTGELFF. The CDR3 coding sequence is TGCGCCAGCAGAGACTACACCGGGGAGCTGTTTTTT.